The source of this T cell receptor (beta chain) is a study of cytomegalovirus exposure and HLA in healthy donors. Study summary: The roughly 120 validation repertoires, a later analysis reported, used the same platform as the 666 first-cohort repertoires.

V dropped 4 bases and J dropped 4; count of bases not matched to a gene: 4. This CDR3 is built from 13 residues. Germline V gene lookup returns CDR1 SGHRS and CDR2 YFSETQ. To note about this clone: The same CDR3 arises from other DNA sequences in this sample as well.

This table comes from immunoSEQ multiplex PCR, and its TCRdb copy is limited to in-frame clones, with some not included. The sample consists of roughly 190,000 clones, about 82% of them appearing once. This TCR came from a woman under 30 in good health and CMV-seronegative. The source material was PBMCs. The J gene is TRBJ1-1, the V gene TRBV5-1; 7 positions match TRBD1. The CDR3, as DNA: TGCGCCAGCAGCCCTCGACAGGGCACTGAAGCTTTCTTT. Translation gives CASSPRQGTEAFF.